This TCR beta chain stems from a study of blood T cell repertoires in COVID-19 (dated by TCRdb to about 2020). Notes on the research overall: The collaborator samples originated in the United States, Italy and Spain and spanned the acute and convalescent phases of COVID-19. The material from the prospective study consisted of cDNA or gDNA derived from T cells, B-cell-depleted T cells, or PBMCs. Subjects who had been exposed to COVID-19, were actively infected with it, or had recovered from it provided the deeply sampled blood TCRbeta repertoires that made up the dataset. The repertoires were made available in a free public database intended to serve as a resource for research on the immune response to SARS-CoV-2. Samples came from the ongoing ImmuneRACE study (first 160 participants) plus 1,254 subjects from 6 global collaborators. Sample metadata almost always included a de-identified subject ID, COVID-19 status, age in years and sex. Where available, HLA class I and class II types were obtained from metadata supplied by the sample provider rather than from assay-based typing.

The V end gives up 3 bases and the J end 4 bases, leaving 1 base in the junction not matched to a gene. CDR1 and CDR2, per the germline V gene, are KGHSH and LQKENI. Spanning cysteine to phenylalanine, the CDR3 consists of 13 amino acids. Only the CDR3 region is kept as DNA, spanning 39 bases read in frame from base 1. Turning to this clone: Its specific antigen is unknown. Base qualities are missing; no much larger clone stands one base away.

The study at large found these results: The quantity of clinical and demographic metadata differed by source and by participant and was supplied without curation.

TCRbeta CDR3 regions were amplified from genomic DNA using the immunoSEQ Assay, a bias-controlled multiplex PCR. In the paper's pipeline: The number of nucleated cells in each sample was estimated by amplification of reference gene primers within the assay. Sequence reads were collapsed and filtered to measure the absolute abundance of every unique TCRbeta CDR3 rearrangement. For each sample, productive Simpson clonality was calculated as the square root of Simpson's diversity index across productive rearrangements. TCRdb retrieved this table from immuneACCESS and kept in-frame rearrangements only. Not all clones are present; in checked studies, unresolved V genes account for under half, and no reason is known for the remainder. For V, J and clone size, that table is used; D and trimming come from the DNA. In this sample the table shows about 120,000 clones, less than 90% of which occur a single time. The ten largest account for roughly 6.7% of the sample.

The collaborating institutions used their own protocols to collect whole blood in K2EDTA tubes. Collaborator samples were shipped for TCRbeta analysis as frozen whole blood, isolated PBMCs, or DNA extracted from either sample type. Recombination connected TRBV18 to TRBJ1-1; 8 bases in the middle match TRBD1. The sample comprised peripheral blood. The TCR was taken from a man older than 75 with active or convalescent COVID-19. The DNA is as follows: TGTGCCAGCTCACCTGGACAGGGCACTGAAGCTTTCTTT. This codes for CASSPGQGTEAFF.